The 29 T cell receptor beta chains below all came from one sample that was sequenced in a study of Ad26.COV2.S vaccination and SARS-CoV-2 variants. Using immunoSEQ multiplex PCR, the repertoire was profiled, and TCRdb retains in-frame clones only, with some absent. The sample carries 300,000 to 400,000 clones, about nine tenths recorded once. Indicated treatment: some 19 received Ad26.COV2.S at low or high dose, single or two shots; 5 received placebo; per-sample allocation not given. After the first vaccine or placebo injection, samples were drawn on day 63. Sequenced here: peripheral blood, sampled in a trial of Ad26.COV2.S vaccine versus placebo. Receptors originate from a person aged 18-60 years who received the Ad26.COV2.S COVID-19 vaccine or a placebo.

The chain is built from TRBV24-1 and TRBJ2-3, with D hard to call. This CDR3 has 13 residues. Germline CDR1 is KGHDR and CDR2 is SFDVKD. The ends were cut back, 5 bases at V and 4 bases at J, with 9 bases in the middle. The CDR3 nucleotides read TGTGCCACCAGTGGTAGGGCGGCAGATACGCAGTATTTT. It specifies CATSGRAADTQYF.

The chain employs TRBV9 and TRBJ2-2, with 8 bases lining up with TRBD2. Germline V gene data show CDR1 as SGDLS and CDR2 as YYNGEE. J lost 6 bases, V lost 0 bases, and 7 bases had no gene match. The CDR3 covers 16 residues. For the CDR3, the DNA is TGTGCCAGCAGCGTAGTTCGGGGGGGACCCGCCGGGGAGCTGTTTTTT. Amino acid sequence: CASSVVRGGPAGELFF.

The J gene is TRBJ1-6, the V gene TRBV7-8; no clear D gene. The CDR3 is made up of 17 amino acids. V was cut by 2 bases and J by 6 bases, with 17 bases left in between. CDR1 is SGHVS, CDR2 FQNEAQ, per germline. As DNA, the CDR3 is TGTGCCAGCAGCTTAAGTTTGGGGATGCAGTTTAATTCACCCCTCCACTTT. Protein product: CASSLSLGMQFNSPLHF. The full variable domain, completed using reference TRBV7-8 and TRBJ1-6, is GAGVSQSPRYKVAKRGQDVALRCDPISGHVSLFWYQQALGQGPEFLTYFQNEAQLDKSGLPSDRFFAERPEGSVSTLKIQRTQQEDSAVYLCASSLSLGMQFNSPLHFGNGTRLTVT.

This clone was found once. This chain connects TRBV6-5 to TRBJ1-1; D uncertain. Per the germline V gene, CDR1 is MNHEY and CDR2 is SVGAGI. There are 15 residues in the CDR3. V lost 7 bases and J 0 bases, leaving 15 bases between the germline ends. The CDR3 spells CASTPAPGVNTEAFF. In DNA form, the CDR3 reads TGTGCCAGCACACCCGCTCCTGGGGTGAACACTGAAGCTTTCTTT.

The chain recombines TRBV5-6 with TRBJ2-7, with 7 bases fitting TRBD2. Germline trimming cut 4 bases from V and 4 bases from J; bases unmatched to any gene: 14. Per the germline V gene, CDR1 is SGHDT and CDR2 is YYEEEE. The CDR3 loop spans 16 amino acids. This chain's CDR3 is CASSVGRVAVNYEQYF. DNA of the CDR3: TGTGCCAGCAGCGTGGGGAGGGTAGCGGTAAATTACGAGCAGTACTTC.

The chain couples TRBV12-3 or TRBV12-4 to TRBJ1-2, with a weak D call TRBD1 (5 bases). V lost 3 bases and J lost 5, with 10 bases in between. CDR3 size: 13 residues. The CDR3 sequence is CASSFARVYGYTF. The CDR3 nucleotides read TGTGCCAGCAGTTTTGCCAGGGTGTATGGCTACACCTTC.

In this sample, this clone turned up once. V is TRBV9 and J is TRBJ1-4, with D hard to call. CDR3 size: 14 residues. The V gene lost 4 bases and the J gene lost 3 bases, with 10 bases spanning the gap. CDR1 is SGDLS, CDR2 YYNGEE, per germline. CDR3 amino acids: CASSLDGSNEKLFF. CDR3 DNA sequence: TGTGCCAGCAGCTTGGACGGCTCTAATGAAAAACTGTTTTTT.

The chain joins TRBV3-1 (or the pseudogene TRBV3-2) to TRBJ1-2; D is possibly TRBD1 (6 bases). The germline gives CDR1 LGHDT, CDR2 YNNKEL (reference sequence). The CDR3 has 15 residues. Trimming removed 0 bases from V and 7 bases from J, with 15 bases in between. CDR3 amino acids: CASSQDSARGTGYTF. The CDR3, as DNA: TGTGCCAGCAGCCAAGATTCGGCCAGGGGAACTGGCTACACCTTC.

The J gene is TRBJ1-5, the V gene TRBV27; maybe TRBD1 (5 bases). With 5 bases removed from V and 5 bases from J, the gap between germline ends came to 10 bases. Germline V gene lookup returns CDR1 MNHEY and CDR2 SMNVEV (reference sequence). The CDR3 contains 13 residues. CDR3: CASSVWGYQPQHF. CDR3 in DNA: TGTGCCAGCAGTGTTTGGGGGTATCAGCCCCAGCATTTT.

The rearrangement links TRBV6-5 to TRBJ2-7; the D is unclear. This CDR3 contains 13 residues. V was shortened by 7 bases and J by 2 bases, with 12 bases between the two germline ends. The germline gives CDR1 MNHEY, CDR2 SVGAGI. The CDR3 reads CASKRNSPYEQYF. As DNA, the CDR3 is TGTGCCAGCAAACGGAACAGCCCCTACGAGCAGTACTTC.

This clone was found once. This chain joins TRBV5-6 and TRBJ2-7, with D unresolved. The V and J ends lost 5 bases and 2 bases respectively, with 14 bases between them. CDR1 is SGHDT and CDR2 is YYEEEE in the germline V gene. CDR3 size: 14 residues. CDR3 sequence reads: CASRGGRGTYEQYF. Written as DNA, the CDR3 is TGTGCCAGCAGGGGCGGTCGAGGAACCTACGAGCAGTACTTC.

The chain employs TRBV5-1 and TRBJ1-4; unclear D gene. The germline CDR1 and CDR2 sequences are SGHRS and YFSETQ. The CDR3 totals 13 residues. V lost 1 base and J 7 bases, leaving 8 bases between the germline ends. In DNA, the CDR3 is TGCGCCAGCAGCTTGTATGGATTTGAAAAACTGTTTTTT. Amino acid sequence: CASSLYGFEKLFF.

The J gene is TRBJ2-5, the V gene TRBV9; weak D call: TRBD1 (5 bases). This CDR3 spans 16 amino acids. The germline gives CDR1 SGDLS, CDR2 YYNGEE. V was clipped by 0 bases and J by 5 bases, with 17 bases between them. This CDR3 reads CASSVVSQGARETQYF. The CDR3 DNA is TGTGCCAGCAGCGTAGTTTCGCAAGGGGCAAGGGAGACCCAGTACTTC. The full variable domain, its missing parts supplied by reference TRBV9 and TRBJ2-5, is DSGVTQTPKHLITATGQRVTLRCSPRSGDLSVYWYQQSLDQGLQFLIQYYNGEERAKGNILERFSAQQFPDLHSELNLSSLELGDSALYFCASSVVSQGARETQYFGPGTRLLVL.

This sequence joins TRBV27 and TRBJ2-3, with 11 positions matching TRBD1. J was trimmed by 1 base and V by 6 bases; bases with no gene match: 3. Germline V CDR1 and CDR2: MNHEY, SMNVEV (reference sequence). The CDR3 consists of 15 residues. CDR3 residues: CASRWTGGGTDTQYF. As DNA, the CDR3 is TGTGCCAGCAGATGGACAGGGGGCGGCACAGATACGCAGTATTTT.

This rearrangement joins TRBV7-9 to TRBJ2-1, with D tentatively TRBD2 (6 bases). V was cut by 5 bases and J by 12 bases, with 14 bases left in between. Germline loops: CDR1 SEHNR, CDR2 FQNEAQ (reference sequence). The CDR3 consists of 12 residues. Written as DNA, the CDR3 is TGTGCCAGCAGCAACCGGGACGGGGGGCAGTTCTTC. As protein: CASSNRDGGQFF.

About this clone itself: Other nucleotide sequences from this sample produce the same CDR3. CDR3 sequence reads: CASSLGGTGEQYF. CDR3 DNA: TGTGCCAGCAGCTTAGGGGGGACAGGCGAGCAGTACTTC. The rearrangement joins TRBV7-3 to TRBJ2-7; 8 bases line up with TRBD1. CDR1 SGHTA and CDR2 FQGTGA come from the germline V gene. V lost 2 bases and J lost 6; bases outside the gene matches: 3. The CDR3 has 13 residues.

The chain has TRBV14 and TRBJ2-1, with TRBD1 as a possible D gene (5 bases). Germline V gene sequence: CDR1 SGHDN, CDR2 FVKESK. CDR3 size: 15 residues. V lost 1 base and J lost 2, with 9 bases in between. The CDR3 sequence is CASSQVQGTYNEQFF. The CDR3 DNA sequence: TGTGCCAGCAGCCAAGTTCAGGGAACCTACAATGAGCAGTTCTTC. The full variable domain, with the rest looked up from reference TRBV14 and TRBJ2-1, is EAGVTQFPSHSVIEKGQTVTLRCDPISGHDNLYWYRRVMGKEIKFLLHFVKESKQDESGMPNNRFLAERTGGTYSTLKVQPAELEDSGVYFCASSQVQGTYNEQFFGPGTRLTVL.

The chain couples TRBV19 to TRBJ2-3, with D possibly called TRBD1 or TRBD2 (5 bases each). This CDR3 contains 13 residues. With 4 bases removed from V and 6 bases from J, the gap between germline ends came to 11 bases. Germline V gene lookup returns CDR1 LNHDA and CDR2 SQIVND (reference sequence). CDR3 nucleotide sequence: TGTGCCAGTAGTACCCAGGGACGCGATACGCAGTATTTT. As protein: CASSTQGRDTQYF.

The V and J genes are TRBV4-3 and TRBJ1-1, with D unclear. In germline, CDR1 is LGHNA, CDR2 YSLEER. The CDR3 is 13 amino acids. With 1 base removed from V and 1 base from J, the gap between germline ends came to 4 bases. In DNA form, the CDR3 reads TGCGCCAGCAGCCAAGCAGGGAACACTGAAGCTTTCTTT. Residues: CASSQAGNTEAFF.

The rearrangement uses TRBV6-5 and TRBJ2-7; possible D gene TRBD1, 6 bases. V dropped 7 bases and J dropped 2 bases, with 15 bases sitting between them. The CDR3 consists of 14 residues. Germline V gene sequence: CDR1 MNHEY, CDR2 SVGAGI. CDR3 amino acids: CASMGHGETYEQYF. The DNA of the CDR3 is TGTGCCAGCATGGGACACGGGGAAACCTACGAGCAGTACTTC.

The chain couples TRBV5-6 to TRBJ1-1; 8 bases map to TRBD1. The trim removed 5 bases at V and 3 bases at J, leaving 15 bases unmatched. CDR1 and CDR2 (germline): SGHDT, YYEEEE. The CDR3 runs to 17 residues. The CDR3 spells CASSYDDRGVGDTEAFF. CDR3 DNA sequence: TGTGCCAGCAGTTATGACGACAGGGGTGTGGGGGACACTGAAGCTTTCTTT. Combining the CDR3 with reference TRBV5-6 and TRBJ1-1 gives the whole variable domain DAGVTQSPTHLIKTRGQQVTLRCSPKSGHDTVSWYQQALGQGPQFIFQYYEEEERQRGNFPDRFSGHQFPNYSSELNVNALLLGDSALYLCASSYDDRGVGDTEAFFGQGTRLTVV.

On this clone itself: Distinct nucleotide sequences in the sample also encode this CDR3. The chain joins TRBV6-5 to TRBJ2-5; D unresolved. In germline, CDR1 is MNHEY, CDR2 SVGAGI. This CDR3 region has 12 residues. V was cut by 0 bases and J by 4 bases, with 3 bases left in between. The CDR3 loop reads CASSYSGETQYF. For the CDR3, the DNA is TGTGCCAGCAGTTACTCTGGAGAGACCCAGTACTTC.

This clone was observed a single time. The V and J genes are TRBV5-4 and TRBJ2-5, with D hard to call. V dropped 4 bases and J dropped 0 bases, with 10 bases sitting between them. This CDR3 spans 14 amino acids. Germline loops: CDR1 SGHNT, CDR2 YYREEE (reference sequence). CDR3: CASSRARDQETQYF. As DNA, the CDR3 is TGTGCCAGCAGCCGTGCACGGGACCAAGAGACCCAGTACTTC.

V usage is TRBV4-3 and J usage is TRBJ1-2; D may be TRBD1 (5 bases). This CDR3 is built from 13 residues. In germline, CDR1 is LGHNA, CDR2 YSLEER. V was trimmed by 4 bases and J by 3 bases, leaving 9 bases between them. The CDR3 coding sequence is TGCGCCAGCAGCCTGGGACCCCACTATGGCTACACCTTC. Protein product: CASSLGPHYGYTF.

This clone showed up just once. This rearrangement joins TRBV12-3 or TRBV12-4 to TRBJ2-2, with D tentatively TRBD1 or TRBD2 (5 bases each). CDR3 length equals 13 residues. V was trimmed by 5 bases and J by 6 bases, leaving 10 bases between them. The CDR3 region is CASSLGGPGELFF. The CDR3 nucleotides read TGTGCCAGCAGTCTTGGGGGACCCGGGGAGCTGTTTTTT.

The CDR3 region is CASRGLGVTGELFF. The CDR3 nucleotides read TGTGCCAGCAGGGGACTAGGTGTCACCGGGGAGCTGTTTTTT. The V call is TRBV6-5, the J call TRBJ2-2, with 8 nucleotides matching TRBD2. Germline V gene lookup returns CDR1 MNHEY and CDR2 SVGAGI. The CDR3 sequence is 14 residues long. V gave up 6 bases and J gave up 4 bases; unmatched junction bases: 4.

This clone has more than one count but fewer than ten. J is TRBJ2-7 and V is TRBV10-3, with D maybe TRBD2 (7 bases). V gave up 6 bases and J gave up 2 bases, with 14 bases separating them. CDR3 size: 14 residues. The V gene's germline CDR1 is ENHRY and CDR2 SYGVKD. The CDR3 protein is CAIRGGGSAYEQYF. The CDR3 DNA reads TGTGCCATCAGGGGAGGGGGGTCCGCCTACGAGCAGTACTTC.

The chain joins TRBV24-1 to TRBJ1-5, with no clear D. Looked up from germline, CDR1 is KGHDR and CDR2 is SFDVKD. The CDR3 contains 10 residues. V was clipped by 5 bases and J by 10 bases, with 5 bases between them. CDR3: CATSADPQHF. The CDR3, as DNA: TGTGCCACCAGTGCCGATCCCCAGCATTTT.

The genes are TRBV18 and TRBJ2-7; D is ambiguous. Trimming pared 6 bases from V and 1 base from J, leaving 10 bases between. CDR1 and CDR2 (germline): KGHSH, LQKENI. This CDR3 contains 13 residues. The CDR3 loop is CASSKSDSYEQYF. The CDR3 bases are TGTGCCAGCTCGAAATCGGATTCCTACGAGCAGTACTTC.